The sequence of this T cell receptor beta chain was determined in a study of T cell responses to AZD1222 COVID-19 vaccine. Study-level results: Researchers report vaccine-associated CD4 TCRs spanning spike, with dominance at 160-218 and 743-854. The study found Spike-specific TCR breadth and depth rose after two AZD1222 doses.

A word on this clone: The antigen remains unidentified.

Using immunoSEQ multiplex PCR, the repertoire was profiled, and TCRdb retains in-frame clones only, with some absent. This table holds about 270,000 clones, 90% to 95% found once. The CDR3 loop spans 15 amino acids. CDR1 is MNHEY, CDR2 SMNVEV, per germline (reference sequence). V gave up 5 bases and J gave up 2 bases; unmatched junction bases: 8. The chain has TRBV27 and TRBJ2-7, with TRBD2 identical over 8 bases. Here the sequenced sample was peripheral blood, taken 28 days after the second AZD1222 dose. The sequence was obtained from an adult who received the AZD1222 COVID-19 vaccine. The CDR3 sequence is CASSPREGKTYEQYF. The CDR3 DNA sequence: TGTGCCAGCAGTCCCCGGGAGGGCAAAACCTACGAGCAGTACTTC.